This TCR beta chain was documented in a study of CD8 T cells in Susac syndrome. Findings of the study overall: Only a relatively small number of individuals were included in the TCR sequencing and HLA analysis.

Random hexamers were used to reverse transcribe the RNA input (about 0.5 to 1 ug). TCRdb re-called the immunoSEQ multiplex PCR reads with MiXCR, one entry per CDR3 protein. The sample records approximately 100,000 distinct CDR3 sequences, about 90% being singletons. Concerning this clonotype itself: Antigen unknown.

Trimming stripped 7 bases from V and 8 bases from J, with 15 bases between. This CDR3 contains 12 residues. Germline values: CDR1 SQVTM, CDR2 ANQGSEA. The sequenced target, TCR beta, came from blood CD8+ and CD4+ T cells. TEMRA cells were FACS-enriched, while CD8+ and CD4+ T cells were negatively isolated. The receptor's source is a human donor in good health. Sample: CD8+ T cells from PBMCs. The chain links TRBV29-1 to TRBJ1-5, with TRBD1 as a possible D gene (5 bases). The chain's CDR3 is CSAGGQGEPQHF. DNA for the CDR3: TGCAGCGCCGGAGGGCAGGGAGAGCCCCAGCATTTT. Using reference TRBV29-1 and TRBJ1-5 for the parts outside the CDR3, the full variable domain is SAVISQKPSRDICQRGTSLTIQCQVDSQVTMMFWYRQQPGQSLTLIATANQGSEATYESGFVIDKFPISRPNLTFSTLTVSNMSPEDSSIYLCSAGGQGEPQHFGDGTRLSIL.